This T cell receptor (beta chain) stems from a study of CD8+CD57+ T cells in acquired aplastic anemia. Study context: CD4+ and CD8+ cells, once sorted, gave DNA averaging roughly 3 ug. Healthy donors averaged around 10 million reads for CD4+ cells. Study outcomes and limitations: Overlapping CD8+ CDR3 repertoires of patients and controls contained under 30 shared sequences.

Genomic DNA templated the TCR beta VDJ and CDR3 profiling. TCRdb re-derived calls from the reads in MiXCR, one entry per CDR3 protein. The sample holds about 210,000 distinct CDR3 sequences, over 55% seen once. About this clonotype: What it binds is unknown.

The sequence came from a human donor in good health. Input material: sorted CD4+, CD8+, or CD8+CD57+ T cells (not recorded which) from PBMCs.

In nucleotides, the CDR3 is TGTGCCAGCAGTACAGACAGCTATGGCTACACCTTC. Amino acid sequence: CASSTDSYGYTF. The chain links TRBV6-2 or TRBV6-3 to TRBJ1-2; a weak D match, TRBD1 (5 bases). Germline lookup yields CDR1 MNHEY and CDR2 SVGEGT. V gave up 5 bases and J gave up 4 bases, with 8 bases separating them. The length of the CDR3 is 12 residues.